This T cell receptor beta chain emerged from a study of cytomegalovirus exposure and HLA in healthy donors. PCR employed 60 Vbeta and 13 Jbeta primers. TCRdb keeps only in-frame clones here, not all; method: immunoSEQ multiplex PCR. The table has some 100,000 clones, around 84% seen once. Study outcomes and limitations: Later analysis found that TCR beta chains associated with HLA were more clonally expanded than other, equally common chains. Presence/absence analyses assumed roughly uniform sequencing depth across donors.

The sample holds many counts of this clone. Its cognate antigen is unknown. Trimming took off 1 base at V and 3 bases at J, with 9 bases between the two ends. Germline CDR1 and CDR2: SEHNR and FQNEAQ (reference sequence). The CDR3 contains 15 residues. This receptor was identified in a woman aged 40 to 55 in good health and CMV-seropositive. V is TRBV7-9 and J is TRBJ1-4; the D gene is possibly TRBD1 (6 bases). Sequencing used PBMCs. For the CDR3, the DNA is TGTGCCAGCAGCTTAGATAACAGGGCTAATGAAAAACTGTTTTTT. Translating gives CASSLDNRANEKLFF.